This TCR beta chain came from a study of blood T cell repertoires in COVID-19. This table comes from immunoSEQ multiplex PCR, and its TCRdb copy is limited to in-frame clones, with some not included. The sample shows 110,000 or so clones, approximately 91% of them seen only once. The CDR3 sequence is 16 residues long. With 5 bases clipped from V and 2 bases from J, the junction kept 6 bases outside the gene matches. The germline CDR1 and CDR2 sequences are SGHTA and FQGNSA. Sequencing was performed on peripheral blood. The chain employs TRBV7-2 and TRBJ2-6; 7 bases match TRBD2. This clonotype originated in a woman between 65 and 79 years old who had recovered from COVID-19. The CDR3 loop reads CASSPWGRAGANVLTF. In nucleotides, the CDR3 is TGTGCCAGCAGCCCATGGGGGAGGGCTGGGGCCAACGTCCTGACTTTC.